This T cell receptor beta chain was profiled in a study of spatial heterogeneity in lung cancer. V dropped 0 bases and J dropped 3 bases, with 13 bases sitting between them. Germline V gives CDR1 MGHRA, CDR2 YSYEKL. The CDR3 covers 16 residues. The sample's time point: sample taken at primary tumor resection. Whole RNA from tumor, nontumor lung or frozen PBMC was sequenced unsorted. This clonotype ranks as medium-sized. Because the library targeted alpha chains, this beta chain is an off-target read whose size means little. MiXCR, applied by TCRdb to the 5' RACE reads, yields one record per CDR3 protein. Of over 13,000 distinct CDR3 sequences listed, 3.6% are singletons.

The sample was normal lung tissue next to the tumor, taken at surgery. This rearrangement joins TRBV4-1 to TRBJ2-3; D possibly corresponds to TRBD2 (5 bases). The source of this sequence is a male donor with early-stage non-small cell lung cancer. The CDR3 DNA reads TGCGCCAGCAGCCAAGATATAGGGAGTTTGACAGATACGCAGTATTTT. It codes for CASSQDIGSLTDTQYF.